The source of this T cell receptor beta chain is a study of Ad26.COV2.S vaccination and SARS-CoV-2 variants. The data were produced by immunoSEQ multiplex PCR, yet TCRdb's version contains in-frame clones alone and is incomplete. This table holds roughly 270,000 clones, roughly 86% found once. The treatment denotes: roughly 18 received Ad26.COV2.S at low or high dose, single or two shots; a few received placebo; per-sample allocation not given. Day 63 following the first vaccine or placebo injection was when the samples were taken. Participants' vaccine, an Ad26 vector, delivered Wuhan-strain SARS-CoV-2 spike. The source material was peripheral blood, sampled in a trial of Ad26.COV2.S vaccine versus placebo. The TCR was taken from a person aged 18-65 years who received the Ad26.COV2.S COVID-19 vaccine or a placebo.

The CDR3 DNA sequence: TGCGCCAGCAGCCAAGTCGCGGGCCCCGGAGCCGCCGGGGAGCTGTTTTTT. It yields the protein CASSQVAGPGAAGELFF. The chain has TRBV4-1 and TRBJ2-2, with D possibly TRBD2 on 5 matching bases. The CDR3 has 17 residues. V was shortened by 1 base and J by 6 bases, with 18 bases between the two germline ends. The germline V gene encodes CDR1 MGHRA and CDR2 YSYEKL.